The clone carrying this TCR beta chain is medium-sized (0.01 to 0.1%) by share. Sequencing used immunoSEQ multiplex PCR; TCRdb keeps in-frame clones, though not all of them. The sample shows some 78,000 clones, about nine tenths of them seen only once. This sample was taken from a study of blood T cell repertoires in COVID-19. On the study more broadly: PBMCs, B-cell-depleted T cells, or T cells provided the cDNA or gDNA that made up the material.

This CDR3 spans 14 amino acids. The germline CDR1 and CDR2 sequences are MGHRA and YSYEKL. Trimming at V came to 1 base and at J to 9 bases, leaving 3 bases not matched to a gene. The origin of this receptor is a man aged 50 to 59 with active or convalescent COVID-19. The sequenced material came from peripheral blood. The chain combines TRBV4-1 with TRBJ1-6; TRBD1 matches 7 bases. The CDR3 DNA sequence: TGCGCCAGCAGCCAAGCAGGGGGTGGTTCACCCCTCCACTTT. Encoded protein: CASSQAGGGSPLHF.